The clone carrying this T cell receptor beta chain was seen just once. The antigen remains undetermined. This sample is part of a study of shared clonotypes between healthy human individuals. V shed 1 base and J shed 1 base, with 10 bases lying between them. The CDR3 has 15 amino acids. Germline V gene sequence: CDR1 KGHSH, CDR2 LQKENI. The study, taken as a whole, reports: The study found lower generation probabilities in non-shared clonotypes than in those shared by all four donors. What naive subsets generally showed was a larger estimated richness than memory subsets showed.

Researchers ran the assay at a deep level. Sequencing used immunoSEQ multiplex PCR; TCRdb keeps in-frame clones, though not all of them. This sample carries 2 million to 2.5 million clones, almost 96% of them seen once, and the ten largest clones take roughly 0.13%. V and J are TRBV18 and TRBJ1-2; D not resolved. The TCR was taken from a man aged 18 to 30 in good health. Sequencing was done on a sample of naive CD4+ T cells sorted from blood. The subset: CD45RA+ positively selected. CDR3 sequence reads: CASSPRKDHNYGYTF. CDR3 DNA sequence: TGTGCCAGCTCACCACGGAAGGACCATAACTATGGCTACACCTTC.